This T cell receptor (beta chain) was profiled in a study of cytomegalovirus exposure and HLA in healthy donors. PCR was performed using 60 Vbeta and 13 Jbeta primers. The protocol was immunoSEQ multiplex PCR, while the TCRdb copy is restricted to in-frame clones and leaves out a portion. Among roughly 140,000 clones listed, 70% were seen once. This CDR3 region has 14 residues. The germline CDR1 and CDR2 sequences are SEHNR and FQNEAQ (reference sequence). Comments on this clone: Compared with germline, one end of the junction differs, possibly owing to a read error. Other nucleotide sequences from this sample produce the same CDR3.

The sequenced material came from PBMCs. V and J are TRBV7-9 and TRBJ2-3, with D perhaps matching TRBD1 (6 bases). The TCR was taken from a woman in her 30s in good health and CMV-seronegative. CDR3 residues: CASSFRDISDTQYF. The CDR3 bases are TGCGCCAGCAGCTTCCGGGACATATCAGATACGCAGTATTTT.